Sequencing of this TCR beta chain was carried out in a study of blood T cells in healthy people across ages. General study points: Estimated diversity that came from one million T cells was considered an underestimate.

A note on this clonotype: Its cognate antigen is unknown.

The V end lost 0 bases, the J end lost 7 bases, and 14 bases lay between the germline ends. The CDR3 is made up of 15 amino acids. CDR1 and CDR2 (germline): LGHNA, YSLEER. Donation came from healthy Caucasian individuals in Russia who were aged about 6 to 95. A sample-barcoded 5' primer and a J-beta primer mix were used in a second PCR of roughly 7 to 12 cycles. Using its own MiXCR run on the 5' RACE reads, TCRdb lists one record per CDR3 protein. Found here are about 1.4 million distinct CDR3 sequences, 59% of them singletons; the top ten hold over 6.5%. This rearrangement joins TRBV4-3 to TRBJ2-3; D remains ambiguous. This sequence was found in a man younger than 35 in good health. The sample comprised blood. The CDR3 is CASSQDGPPAHTQYF. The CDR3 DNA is TGCGCCAGCAGCCAAGATGGCCCGCCAGCCCATACGCAGTATTTT.